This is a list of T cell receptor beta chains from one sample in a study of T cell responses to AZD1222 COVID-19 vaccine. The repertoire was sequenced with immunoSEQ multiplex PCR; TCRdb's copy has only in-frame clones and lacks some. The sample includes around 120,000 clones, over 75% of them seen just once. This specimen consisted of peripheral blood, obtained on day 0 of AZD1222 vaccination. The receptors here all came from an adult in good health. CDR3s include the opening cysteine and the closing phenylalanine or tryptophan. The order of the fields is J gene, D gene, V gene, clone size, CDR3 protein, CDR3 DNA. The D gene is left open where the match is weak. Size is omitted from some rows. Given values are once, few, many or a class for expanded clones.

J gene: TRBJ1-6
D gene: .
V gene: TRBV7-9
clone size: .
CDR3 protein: CASSAGERSYNSPLHF
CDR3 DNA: TGTGCCAGCAGCGCAGGGGAAAGGTCCTATAATTCACCCCTCCACTTT

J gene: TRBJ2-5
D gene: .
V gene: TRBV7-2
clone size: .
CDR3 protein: CASSLGLAAQTQYF
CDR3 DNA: TGTGCCAGCAGCTTAGGCCTAGCCGCACAGACCCAGTACTTC

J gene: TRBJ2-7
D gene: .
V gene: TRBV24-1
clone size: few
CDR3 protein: CATSAGSYEQYF
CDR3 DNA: TGTGCCACCAGTGCGGGCTCCTACGAGCAGTACTTC

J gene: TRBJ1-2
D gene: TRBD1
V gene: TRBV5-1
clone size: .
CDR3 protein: CASSLSSDRGINYGYTF
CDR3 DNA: TGCGCCAGCAGCCTGAGTTCCGACAGGGGGATTAACTATGGCTACACCTTC

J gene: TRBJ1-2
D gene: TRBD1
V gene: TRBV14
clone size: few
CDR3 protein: CARTDRGPLCYGYTF
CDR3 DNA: TGTGCCAGGACAGACAGGGGGCCGTTGTGCTATGGCTACACCTTC

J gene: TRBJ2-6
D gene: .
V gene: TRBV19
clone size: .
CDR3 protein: CASSIGDSGANVLTF
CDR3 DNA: TGTGCCAGTAGTATCGGGGACTCTGGGGCCAACGTCCTGACTTTC

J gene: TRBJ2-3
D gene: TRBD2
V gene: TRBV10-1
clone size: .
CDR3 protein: CASSETSGGTDTQYF
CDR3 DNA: TGCGCCAGCAGTGAGACTAGCGGGGGCACAGATACGCAGTATTTT

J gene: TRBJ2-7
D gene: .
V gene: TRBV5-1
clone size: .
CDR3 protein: CASSFTGTSEQYF
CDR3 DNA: TGCGCCAGCAGCTTCACCGGGACGTCTGAGCAGTACTTC

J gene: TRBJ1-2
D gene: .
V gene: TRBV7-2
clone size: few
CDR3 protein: CASSLGLYGYTF
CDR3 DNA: TGTGCCAGCAGCTTGGGCCTCTATGGCTACACCTTC

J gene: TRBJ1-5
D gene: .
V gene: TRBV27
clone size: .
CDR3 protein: CASSLIGQPQHF
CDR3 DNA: TGTGCCAGCAGTTTAATTGGTCAGCCCCAGCATTTT

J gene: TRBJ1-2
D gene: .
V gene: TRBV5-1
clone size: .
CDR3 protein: CASSPGSNPYGYTF
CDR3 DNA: TGCGCCAGCAGCCCCGGATCCAACCCTTATGGCTACACCTTC

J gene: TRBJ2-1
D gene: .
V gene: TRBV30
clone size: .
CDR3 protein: CAWSEGGRLREQFF
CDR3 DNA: TGTGCCTGGAGTGAAGGAGGCAGGTTAAGGGAGCAGTTCTTC

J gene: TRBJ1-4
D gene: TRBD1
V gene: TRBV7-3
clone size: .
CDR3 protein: CASSRDRGSEKLFF
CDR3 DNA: TGTGCCAGCAGCCGGGACAGGGGGTCTGAAAAACTGTTTTTT

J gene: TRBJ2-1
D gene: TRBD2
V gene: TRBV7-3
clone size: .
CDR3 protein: CASSPQGLAGYNEQFF
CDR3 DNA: TGTGCCAGCAGCCCTCAGGGACTAGCGGGCTACAATGAGCAGTTCTTC

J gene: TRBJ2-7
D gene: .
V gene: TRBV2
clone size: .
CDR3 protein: CASKWGPSSYEQYF
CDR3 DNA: TGTGCCAGCAAATGGGGGCCAAGCTCCTACGAGCAGTACTTC

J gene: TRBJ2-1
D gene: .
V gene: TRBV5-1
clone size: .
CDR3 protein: CASSLADLTGGLEQFF
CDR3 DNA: TGCGCCAGCAGCTTGGCCGACCTCACCGGGGGGCTTGAGCAGTTCTTC

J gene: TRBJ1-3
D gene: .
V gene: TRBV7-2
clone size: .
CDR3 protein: CASSSRDRATGNTIYF
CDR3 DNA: TGTGCCAGCAGCTCCCGAGACCGGGCTACTGGAAACACCATATATTTT

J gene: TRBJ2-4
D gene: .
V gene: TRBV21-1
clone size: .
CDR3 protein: CASSKEVGRSKNIQYF
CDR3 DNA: TGTGCCAGCAGCAAAGAGGTCGGGCGGTCCAAAAACATTCAGTACTTC

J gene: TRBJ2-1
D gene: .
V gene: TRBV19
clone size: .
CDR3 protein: CASSIPRGNNEQFF
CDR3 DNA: TGTGCCAGTAGTATACCCCGGGGTAACAATGAGCAGTTCTTC

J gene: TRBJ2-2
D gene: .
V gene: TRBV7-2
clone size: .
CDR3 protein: CASSLRGPWRGNTGELFF
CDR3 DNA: TGTGCCAGCAGCTTACGAGGGCCTTGGCGGGGGAACACCGGGGAGCTGTTTTTT

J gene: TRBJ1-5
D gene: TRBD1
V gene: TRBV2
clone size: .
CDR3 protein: CASSEGQGARQPQHF
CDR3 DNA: TGTGCCAGCAGTGAGGGACAGGGGGCAAGACAGCCCCAGCATTTT

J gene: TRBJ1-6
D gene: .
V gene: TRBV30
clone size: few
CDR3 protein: CAWRRTTHNSPLHF
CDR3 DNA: TGTGCCTGGAGGAGGACAACCCATAATTCACCCCTCCACTTT

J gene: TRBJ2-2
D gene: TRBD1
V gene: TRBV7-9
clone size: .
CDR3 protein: CASSSVSPRGLVGELFF
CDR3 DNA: TGTGCCAGCAGCTCGGTGAGCCCCAGGGGGCTGGTCGGGGAGCTGTTTTTT

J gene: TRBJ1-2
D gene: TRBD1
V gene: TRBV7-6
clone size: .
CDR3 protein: CASSSPKTGENYGYTF
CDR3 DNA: TGTGCCAGCAGCTCCCCCAAGACAGGGGAAAACTATGGCTACACCTTC

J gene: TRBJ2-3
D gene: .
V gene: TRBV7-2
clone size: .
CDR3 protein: CASSLVGRTQYF
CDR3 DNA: TGTGCCAGCAGCTTAGTAGGGCGCACGCAGTATTTT

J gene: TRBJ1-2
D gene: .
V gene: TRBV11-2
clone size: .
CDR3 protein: CASSLAVDYGYTF
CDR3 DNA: TGTGCCAGCAGCTTGGCCGTGGACTATGGCTACACCTTC

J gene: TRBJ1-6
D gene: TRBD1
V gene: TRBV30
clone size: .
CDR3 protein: CACGQVGNSPLHF
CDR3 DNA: TGTGCCTGCGGACAGGTCGGTAATTCACCCCTCCACTTT

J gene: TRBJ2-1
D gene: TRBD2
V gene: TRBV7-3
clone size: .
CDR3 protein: CASSFGVAGVSEQFF
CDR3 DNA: TGTGCCAGCAGCTTCGGAGTAGCGGGAGTGAGTGAGCAGTTCTTC

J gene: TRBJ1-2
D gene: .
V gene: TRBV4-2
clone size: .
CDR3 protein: CASSQESYGYTF
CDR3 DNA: TGTGCCAGCAGCCAAGAGTCCTATGGCTACACCTTC

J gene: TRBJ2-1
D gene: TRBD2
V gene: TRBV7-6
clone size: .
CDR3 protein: CASSEPAGGTNNEQFF
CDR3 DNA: TGTGCCAGCAGCGAACCGGCGGGGGGGACTAACAATGAGCAGTTCTTC

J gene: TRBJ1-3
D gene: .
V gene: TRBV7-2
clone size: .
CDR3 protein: CASSDQRGKTGNTIYF
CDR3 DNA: TGTGCCAGCAGCGACCAGCGGGGGAAGACTGGAAACACCATATATTTT

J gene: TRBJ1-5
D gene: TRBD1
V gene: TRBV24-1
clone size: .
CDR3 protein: CATSDSSTGGGNQPQHF
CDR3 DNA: TGTGCCACCAGTGATTCCTCAACAGGGGGCGGAAATCAGCCCCAGCATTTT

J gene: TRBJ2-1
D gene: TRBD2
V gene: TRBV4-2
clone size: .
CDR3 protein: CASSQVGSGRIHNEQFF
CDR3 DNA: TGTGCCAGCAGCCAAGTGGGAAGCGGGAGAATCCACAATGAGCAGTTCTTC

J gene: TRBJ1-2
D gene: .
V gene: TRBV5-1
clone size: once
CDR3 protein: CASSFEGRTNYGYTF
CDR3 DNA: TGCGCCAGCAGCTTTGAGGGACGAACTAACTATGGCTACACCTTC

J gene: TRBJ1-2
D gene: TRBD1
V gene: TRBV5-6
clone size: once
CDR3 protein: CASTPTGAYGYTF
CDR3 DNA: TGTGCCAGCACCCCGACAGGGGCCTATGGCTACACCTTC

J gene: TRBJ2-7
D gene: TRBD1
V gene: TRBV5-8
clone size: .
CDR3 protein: CASSLGDSTYEQYF
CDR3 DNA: TGTGCCAGCAGCTTGGGGGACAGCACCTACGAGCAGTACTTC

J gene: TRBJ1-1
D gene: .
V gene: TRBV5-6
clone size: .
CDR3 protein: CASSAGTVNTEAFF
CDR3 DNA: TGTGCCAGCAGCGCCGGGACGGTTAACACTGAAGCTTTCTTT

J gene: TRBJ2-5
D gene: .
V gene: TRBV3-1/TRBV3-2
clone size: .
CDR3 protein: CASSLWKPRAGQETQYF
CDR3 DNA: TGTGCCAGCAGCCTCTGGAAGCCTAGGGCGGGGCAAGAGACCCAGTACTTC

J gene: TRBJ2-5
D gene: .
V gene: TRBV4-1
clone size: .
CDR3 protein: CASSQDTAERETQYF
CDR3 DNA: TGCGCCAGCAGCCAAGATACGGCAGAAAGAGAGACCCAGTACTTC

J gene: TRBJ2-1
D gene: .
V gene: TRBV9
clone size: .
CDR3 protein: CASSVELPGMNEQFF
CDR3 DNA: TGTGCCAGCAGCGTAGAACTACCTGGGATGAATGAGCAGTTCTTC